Listed below are T cell receptor beta chains from one sample, sequenced in a study of blood T cell repertoires in COVID-19. TCRdb's table, derived via immunoSEQ multiplex PCR, lists solely in-frame clones and lacks some. The table has about 400,000 clones, about 85% seen once. Sequencing used PBMCs or T cells enriched from blood (not recorded which). The receptors were gathered from a woman aged 18-29 years with acute COVID-19. The CDR3 runs from the conserved cysteine through the conserved F or W. The order of the fields is V gene, clone size, D gene, J gene, CDR3 DNA, CDR3 protein. The D gene is left open where the match is weak. Not every row has a clone size; where given, it reads once, few, many or a size class.

TRBV2	NA	TRBD1	TRBJ1-2	TGTGCCAGCATTCTAGAGGACAGGGTACTGGGCTACACCTTC	CASILEDRVLGYTF
TRBV5-1	NA	NA	TRBJ1-1	TGCGCCAGCAGCTTGGGGTCCCCCCAGGAGGCTGAAGCTTTCTTT	CASSLGSPQEAEAFF
TRBV3-1/TRBV3-2	few	TRBD2	TRBJ2-7	TGTGCCAGCAGCAAAGGACTAGCGGAAATACCCTACGAGCAGTACTTC	CASSKGLAEIPYEQYF
TRBV7-2	NA	NA	TRBJ1-5	TGTGCCAGCAGCTTAGGTGCGGGGGGGCGTGGGCAGCCCCAGCATTTT	CASSLGAGGRGQPQHF
TRBV4-1	NA	NA	TRBJ2-7	TGCGCCAGCAGCCAAGTTTTGCTAGACGCCTACGAGCAGTACTTC	CASSQVLLDAYEQYF
TRBV7-8	NA	TRBD1	TRBJ1-4	TGTGCCAGCAGCTTAGCGGGACAGGGGGGAACGGCAAAACTGTTTTTT	CASSLAGQGGTAKLFF
TRBV5-3	NA	TRBD1	TRBJ1-2	TGTGCCAGAAGCGGGCCGACAGGGCAGGGTTTGTATGGCTACACCTTC	CARSGPTGQGLYGYTF
TRBV7-3	NA	TRBD1	TRBJ1-6	TGTGCCAGCAGCTTAACGCGGGGGGACAGCCTCAAGGGGAATTCACCCCTCCACTTT	CASSLTRGDSLKGNSPLHF
TRBV6-5	NA	NA	TRBJ1-1	TGTGCCAGCAGCCCCAGCGAAATAAGCACTGAAGCTTTCTTT	CASSPSEISTEAFF
TRBV7-9	NA	TRBD1	TRBJ1-5	TGTGCCAGCTCGACAGGGTACCAGCCCCAGCATTTT	CASSTGYQPQHF
TRBV7-9	NA	TRBD1	TRBJ2-7	TGTGCCAGCAGCTCGAAACCGGGACAGGCCTCCTACGAGCAGTACTTC	CASSSKPGQASYEQYF
TRBV7-9	NA	NA	TRBJ2-7	TGTGCCAGCAGCCCGGACAGCGAATCGCACTACGAGCAGTACTTC	CASSPDSESHYEQYF
TRBV27	NA	TRBD1	TRBJ2-2	TGTGCCAGCAGTGACAGGGCAGTCATATCCGGGGAGCTGTTTTTT	CASSDRAVISGELFF
TRBV28	few	NA	TRBJ2-7	TGTGCCAGCACCGGGACTGTAGTGTACGAGCAGTACTTC	CASTGTVVYEQYF
TRBV18	NA	TRBD2	TRBJ2-7	TGTGCCAGCTCACCATACCCAGCGGGAGTTGGGACCTACGAGCAGTACTTC	CASSPYPAGVGTYEQYF
TRBV20-1	NA	TRBD2	TRBJ2-5	TGCAGTGCTAGTAGCGGACTAGCGGGTCGTCAAGAGACCCAGTACTTC	CSASSGLAGRQETQYF
TRBV7-3	NA	TRBD2	TRBJ2-1	TGTGCCAGCAGCTTACGGATAGCGGGGGTGAATGAGCAGTTCTTC	CASSLRIAGVNEQFF
TRBV12-5	NA	NA	TRBJ1-1	TGTGCTAGTGGTCCCCTAATCGGGGAGGTGGGTGAAGCTTTCTTT	CASGPLIGEVGEAFF
TRBV5-8	NA	NA	TRBJ1-1	TGTGCCAGCAGCTCAGGTTACGGATTTATGAACACTGAAGCTTTCTTT	CASSSGYGFMNTEAFF
TRBV19	few	NA	TRBJ1-6	TGTGCCAGTAGTGTGGACAAGTCAGCATCACCCCTCCACTTT	CASSVDKSASPLHF
TRBV18	NA	TRBD2	TRBJ2-1	TGTGCCAGTTCACCTATAAGCGGGACCTACAATGAGCAGTTCTTC	CASSPISGTYNEQFF
TRBV2	NA	TRBD1	TRBJ1-1	TGTGCCAGCAGACCTCCGGGACAGAGTGGAGCTTTCTTT	CASRPPGQSGAFF
TRBV3-1/TRBV3-2	once	NA	TRBJ1-4	TGTGCCAGCAGCCAAGAGCACTGGGGAGAGCCCAGACGGGGGAAACTGTTTTTT	CASSQEHWGEPRRGKLFF
TRBV3-1/TRBV3-2	once	TRBD1	TRBJ2-7	TGTGCCAGCAGCCAAGTGTCAGGGGGCAACTACGAGCAGTACTTC	CASSQVSGGNYEQYF
TRBV19	NA	TRBD1	TRBJ1-2	TGTGCCAGTAGTCTGGACAGGGCCGGTGGCTACACCTTC	CASSLDRAGGYTF
TRBV14	NA	TRBD1	TRBJ2-7	TGTGCCAGCAGCCAACGGGACAGGGGATCATACGAGCAGTACTTC	CASSQRDRGSYEQYF